Listed below are T cell receptor beta chains from one sample, sequenced in a study of blood T cell repertoires in COVID-19. The assay was immunoSEQ multiplex PCR, and TCRdb's table has in-frame clones only and misses some. The sample consists of about 16,000 clones, around 80% of them appearing once. Sequenced: peripheral blood. Receptors were obtained from a man between 60 and 75 years old with acute or convalescent COVID-19. CDR3s include the opening cysteine and the closing phenylalanine or tryptophan. A D gene is named only where the DNA matches it firmly. Where a row states a size, it is once, few, many or the class of an expanded clone; other rows omit it.

D gene: -; V gene: TRBV7-9; clone size: -; J gene: TRBJ1-2; CDR3 protein: CASSPAGVYGYTF; CDR3 DNA: TGTGCCAGCAGCCCAGCAGGGGTTTATGGCTACACCTTC
D gene: TRBD1; V gene: TRBV6-6; clone size: -; J gene: TRBJ2-2; CDR3 protein: CASRRQGNTGELFF; CDR3 DNA: TGTGCCAGCAGGAGACAGGGGAACACCGGGGAGCTGTTTTTT
D gene: -; V gene: TRBV28; clone size: -; J gene: TRBJ1-2; CDR3 protein: CASSLANGNYGYTF; CDR3 DNA: TGTGCCAGCAGTTTAGCCAACGGTAACTATGGCTACACCTTC
D gene: -; V gene: TRBV30; clone size: -; J gene: TRBJ1-2; CDR3 protein: CAWRGQGHGYTF; CDR3 DNA: TGTGCCTGGAGAGGGCAGGGGCACGGCTACACCTTC
D gene: TRBD2; V gene: TRBV29-1; clone size: -; J gene: TRBJ2-1; CDR3 protein: CSVEDYAGGDEQFF; CDR3 DNA: TGCAGCGTTGAAGATTATGCGGGAGGCGATGAGCAGTTCTTC
D gene: -; V gene: TRBV11-2; clone size: once; J gene: TRBJ1-5; CDR3 protein: CASSQGGNQPQHF; CDR3 DNA: TGTGCCAGCAGCCAAGGAGGGAATCAGCCCCAGCATTTT
D gene: -; V gene: TRBV12-5; clone size: once; J gene: TRBJ2-5; CDR3 protein: CASGLGERETQYF; CDR3 DNA: TGTGCTAGTGGTTTGGGGGAGCGGGAGACCCAGTACTTC
D gene: -; V gene: TRBV7-3; clone size: -; J gene: TRBJ2-5; CDR3 protein: CASSSGSQETQYF; CDR3 DNA: TGTGCCAGCAGCTCAGGATCACAAGAGACCCAGTACTTC
D gene: TRBD1; V gene: TRBV27; clone size: -; J gene: TRBJ1-2; CDR3 protein: CASRQQGGYGYTF; CDR3 DNA: TGTGCCAGCAGGCAACAGGGGGGCTATGGCTACACCTTC
D gene: -; V gene: TRBV6-5; clone size: few; J gene: TRBJ2-2; CDR3 protein: CASSPLSTGELFF; CDR3 DNA: TGTGCCAGCAGCCCCCTGAGCACCGGGGAGCTGTTTTTT
D gene: TRBD1; V gene: TRBV5-1; clone size: -; J gene: TRBJ1-2; CDR3 protein: CASSLSGQGDGYTF; CDR3 DNA: TGCGCCAGCAGCTTGTCGGGACAGGGAGACGGCTACACCTTC
D gene: -; V gene: TRBV12-2; clone size: -; J gene: TRBJ1-4; CDR3 protein: CASRHLVSNEKLFF; CDR3 DNA: TGTGCAAGTCGCCATCTGGTGAGTAATGAAAAACTGTTTTTT
D gene: TRBD1; V gene: TRBV7-6; clone size: -; J gene: TRBJ2-5; CDR3 protein: CASSLEFPGQGLETQYF; CDR3 DNA: TGTGCCAGCAGCTTAGAATTTCCAGGACAGGGATTGGAGACCCAGTACTTC
D gene: -; V gene: TRBV13; clone size: -; J gene: TRBJ2-3; CDR3 protein: CASSARGREDTQYF; CDR3 DNA: TGTGCCAGCAGCGCACGAGGTCGGGAGGATACGCAGTATTTT
D gene: -; V gene: TRBV19; clone size: -; J gene: TRBJ2-2; CDR3 protein: CASSIFLAPPRDTGELFF; CDR3 DNA: TGTGCCAGTAGTATCTTCCTAGCGCCACCGCGGGATACCGGGGAGCTGTTTTTT
D gene: -; V gene: TRBV25-1; clone size: -; J gene: TRBJ1-4; CDR3 protein: CASSGAGIGEKLFF; CDR3 DNA: TGTGCCAGCAGTGGAGCAGGGATTGGAGAAAAACTGTTTTTT
D gene: TRBD1; V gene: TRBV18; clone size: -; J gene: TRBJ1-3; CDR3 protein: CASSRDRADTIYF; CDR3 DNA: TGTGCCAGCTCACGGGACAGGGCGGACACCATATATTTT
D gene: -; V gene: TRBV6-5; clone size: -; J gene: TRBJ1-5; CDR3 protein: CASSPRGHPNQPQHF; CDR3 DNA: TGTGCCAGCAGTCCGAGGGGACACCCTAATCAGCCCCAGCATTTT
D gene: -; V gene: TRBV7-9; clone size: once; J gene: TRBJ1-1; CDR3 protein: CASSFGQYEAFF; CDR3 DNA: TGTGCCAGCAGCTTCGGACAGTATGAAGCTTTCTTT
D gene: -; V gene: TRBV5-1; clone size: -; J gene: TRBJ1-1; CDR3 protein: CASSWGGMNTEAFF; CDR3 DNA: TGCGCCAGCAGCTGGGGGGGCATGAACACTGAAGCTTTCTTT
D gene: -; V gene: TRBV27; clone size: few; J gene: TRBJ2-3; CDR3 protein: CASNPLGGPSTDTQYF; CDR3 DNA: TGTGCCAGCAACCCCCTGGGGGGACCTAGCACAGATACGCAGTATTTT
D gene: -; V gene: TRBV21-1; clone size: -; J gene: TRBJ1-5; CDR3 protein: CASITGPQHF; CDR3 DNA: TGTGCCAGCATCACGGGTCCGCAGCATTTT
D gene: -; V gene: TRBV5-1; clone size: once; J gene: TRBJ1-2; CDR3 protein: CASSPSSYYGYTF; CDR3 DNA: TGCGCCAGCAGCCCCTCCTCCTACTATGGCTACACCTTC